Each of the 31 T cell receptor beta chains below was sequenced from the same sample in a study of cytomegalovirus exposure and HLA in healthy donors. The PCR employed 60 Vbeta primers together with 13 Jbeta primers. Sequencing was performed with immunoSEQ multiplex PCR; in TCRdb, only in-frame clones are kept and a portion is missing. The repertoire has roughly 180,000 clones, roughly 80% of them found once; the top ten carry 1.5% to 1.9%. Sequences were obtained from PBMCs. The receptors shown here come from a man between 35 and 55 years old in good health and CMV-seronegative.

There are a few counts of this clone. The chain has TRBV5-6 and TRBJ2-2; tentatively, D is TRBD2 (6 bases). The CDR3 is 18 amino acids. V was trimmed by 1 base and J by 0 bases, leaving 16 bases between them. Germline V lookup: CDR1 SGHDT, CDR2 YYEEEE. CDR3 DNA sequence: TGTGCCAGCAGCTTGACGGGGGTCCTAGTCCCGAACACCGGGGAGCTGTTTTTT. Translated: CASSLTGVLVPNTGELFF.

CDR3 in amino acids: CASSFKTGQTNEQFF. DNA for the CDR3: TGCGCCAGCAGCTTCAAGACAGGTCAAACCAATGAGCAGTTCTTC. The chain uses TRBV5-1 and TRBJ2-1; TRBD1 might be the D (6 bases). Germline CDR1 and CDR2: SGHRS and YFSETQ. CDR3 length: 15 residues. Deletions cut 2 bases from V and 6 bases from J, with 15 bases between.

The genes are TRBV6-1 and TRBJ1-3, with D possibly being TRBD1 (5 bases). CDR1 is MNHNS, CDR2 SASEGT, per germline. Trimming stripped 4 bases from V and 0 bases from J, with 13 bases between. CDR3 size: 16 residues. The CDR3 protein is CASSGGGVDSGNTIYF. In DNA, the CDR3 is TGTGCCAGCAGTGGTGGAGGGGTTGACTCTGGAAACACCATATATTTT.

A single count supports this clone. The limits of the CDR3 on the DNA are not certain, so only TCRdb's listed CDR3 is given. The genes are TRBV1 and TRBJ2-3; the tabulated D call, TRBD2, remains unverified against the DNA. TRBV1 is listed as a pseudogene. The CDR3 has 17 amino acids, counting both end residues. This CDR3 reads CTSSQDGDYLCTDTQYF.

This chain joins TRBV5-4 and TRBJ1-1; D unclear. The CDR3 extends over 13 amino acids. V was shortened by 0 bases and J by 1 base, with 4 bases between the two germline ends. Looked up from germline, CDR1 is SGHNT and CDR2 is YYREEE (reference sequence). CDR3 loop: CASSLDQNTEAFF. The CDR3 bases are TGTGCCAGCAGCTTGGATCAGAACACTGAAGCTTTCTTT.

The V and J genes are TRBV9 and TRBJ2-1; D not resolved. V lost 7 bases and J 4 bases, leaving 12 bases between the germline ends. Germline CDR1 and CDR2: SGDLS and YYNGEE. The CDR3 spans 13 residues. CDR3 region: CASHGGNYNEQFF. The DNA for the CDR3 is TGTGCCAGCCATGGCGGAAATTACAATGAGCAGTTCTTC.

In this sample, this clone turned up a few times. J is TRBJ1-1 and V is TRBV27; 9 nucleotides match TRBD1. V dropped 6 bases and J dropped 1; count of bases not matched to a gene: 3. CDR3 length: 14 residues. The germline gives CDR1 MNHEY, CDR2 SMNVEV (reference sequence). The CDR3 coding sequence is TGTGCCAGCAGCCAGACAGGGGGGAACACTGAAGCTTTCTTT. The encoded protein is CASSQTGGNTEAFF.

The table lists this clone with a few counts. The chain is built from TRBV6-5 and TRBJ2-3, with a possible D match to TRBD2 (5 bases). Germline V gives CDR1 MNHEY, CDR2 SVGAGI. V lost 7 bases, J lost 2 bases, and 13 bases lay in between. CDR3 size: 14 residues. CDR3 region: CASTPREATDTQYF. The CDR3 DNA is TGTGCCAGCACCCCCCGGGAAGCCACAGATACGCAGTATTTT.

The rearrangement uses TRBV15 and TRBJ2-6, with 7 bases that match TRBD1. This CDR3 has 18 residues. V dropped 1 base and J dropped 0; count of bases not matched to a gene: 6. Germline-derived CDR1 and CDR2 are LNHNV and YYDKDF (reference sequence). CDR3 in amino acids: CATSRGTGQSSGANVLTF. CDR3 coding DNA: TGTGCCACCAGCAGAGGGACAGGACAGAGCTCTGGGGCCAACGTCCTGACTTTC.

The chain is built from TRBV28 and TRBJ1-2, with D possibly TRBD1 on 5 matching bases. The CDR3 is made up of 14 amino acids. CDR1 MDHEN and CDR2 SYDVKM come from the germline V gene. Between the trimmed V and J ends, which lost 6 bases and 4 bases, there was a span of 15 bases. CDR3 protein: CASSLGASRYGYTF. CDR3 DNA: TGTGCCAGCAGCCTTGGGGCGAGCCGCTATGGCTACACCTTC.

The chain couples TRBV1 to TRBJ2-7; no DNA check was done on the table's D call, TRBD2. TRBV1 is labeled a pseudogene. The CDR3 loop spans 13 amino acids. CDR3 residues: CTSNQREKYEQYF. The CDR3, as DNA: TGCACCAGCAATCAGCGGGAAAAATACGAGCAGTACTTC.

The V gene is TRBV18, the J gene TRBJ2-2, with TRBD1 as a possible D gene (5 bases). V shed 2 bases and J shed 6 bases, with 10 bases lying between them. The CDR3 has 14 amino acids. Germline loops: CDR1 KGHSH, CDR2 LQKENI. The CDR3 here is CASSPDSTAGELFF. The DNA for the CDR3 is TGTGCCAGCTCACCAGACAGCACGGCCGGGGAGCTGTTTTTT.

The rearrangement links TRBV11-3 to TRBJ2-2; TRBD1 matches at 11 bases. The CDR3 length is 17 residues. Germline CDR1 reads SGHNT; CDR2 reads YENEEA. V lost 5 bases, J lost 5 bases, and 10 bases stayed unmatched. CDR3 loop: CASSPEDRGRGTGELFF. The DNA of the CDR3 is TGTGCCAGCAGCCCAGAGGACAGGGGGCGCGGGACCGGGGAGCTGTTTTTT. The complete variable domain, with remaining parts taken from reference TRBV11-3 and TRBJ2-2, reads EAGVVQSPRYKIIEKKQPVAFWCNPISGHNTLYWYLQNLGQGPELLIRYENEEAVDDSQLPKDRFSAERLKGVDSTLKIQPAELGDSAVYLCASSPEDRGRGTGELFFGEGSRLTVL.

This clone was counted once. The V call is TRBV7-2, the J call TRBJ2-5; 12 positions match TRBD2. J gave up 2 bases and V 2 bases, and 9 bases lay outside the gene matches. This CDR3 contains 18 residues. Germline lookup yields CDR1 SGHTA and CDR2 FQGNSA. The CDR3: CASSLSGLAGTGQETQYF. CDR3 DNA sequence: TGTGCCAGCAGCTTATCAGGACTAGCGGGAACGGGACAAGAGACCCAGTACTTC.

The chain employs TRBV19 and TRBJ1-6, with 8 bases that match TRBD1. Trimming at V came to 2 bases and at J to 10 bases, leaving 4 bases not matched to a gene. This CDR3 region has 14 residues. The germline gives CDR1 LNHDA, CDR2 SQIVND (reference sequence). CDR3 residues: CASSISDRDSPLHF. CDR3 bases: TGTGCCAGTAGTATATCGGACAGGGACTCACCCCTCCACTTT. Filled out from reference TRBV19 and TRBJ1-6, the complete variable domain reads DGGITQSPKYLFRKEGQNVTLSCEQNLNHDAMYWYRQDPGQGLRLIYYSQIVNDFQKGDIAEGYSVSREKKESFPLTVTSAQKNPTAFYLCASSISDRDSPLHFGNGTRLTVT.

The chain has TRBV30 and TRBJ1-1; D uncertain. The CDR3 is 15 residues long. CDR1 and CDR2 from the germline V gene are GTSNPN and SVGIG (reference sequence). Trimming removed 2 bases from V and 0 bases from J, with 13 bases in between. This CDR3 is CAWSLLKPMNTEAFF. CDR3 DNA: TGTGCCTGGAGTCTACTGAAACCCATGAACACTGAAGCTTTCTTT. The variable domain in full, with the rest retrieved from reference TRBV30 and TRBJ1-1, is SQTIHQWPATLVQPVGSPLSLECTVEGTSNPNLYWYRQAAGRGLQLLFYSVGIGQISSEVPQNLSASRPQDRQFILSSKKLLLSDSGFYLCAWSLLKPMNTEAFFGQGTRLTVV.

The V call is TRBV7-9, the J call TRBJ2-1; tentative D call: TRBD2 (5 bases). Germline loops: CDR1 SEHNR, CDR2 FQNEAQ (reference sequence). The CDR3 covers 18 residues. Between the trimmed V and J ends, which lost 0 bases and 10 bases, there was a span of 25 bases. This CDR3 reads CASSLALYRLAWPSEQFF. In DNA, the CDR3 is TGTGCCAGCAGCTTAGCGTTATACCGTCTAGCCTGGCCCAGCGAGCAGTTCTTC.

The J gene is TRBJ2-1, the V gene TRBV14, with TRBD2 matching 8 bases. V shed 0 bases and J 7 bases; nucleotides not matched to a gene: 8. The CDR3 runs 16 residues. Germline V lookup: CDR1 SGHDN, CDR2 FVKESK. The CDR3 bases are TGTGCCAGCAGCCAAGAGGTCGGGAGGGCCATAAATGAGCAGTTCTTC. Translating it yields CASSQEVGRAINEQFF. Variable domain in full (rest from reference TRBV14 and TRBJ2-1): EAGVTQFPSHSVIEKGQTVTLRCDPISGHDNLYWYRRVMGKEIKFLLHFVKESKQDESGMPNNRFLAERTGGTYSTLKVQPAELEDSGVYFCASSQEVGRAINEQFFGPGTRLTVL.

This clone is a singleton in its sample. The chain carries TRBV7-2 and TRBJ2-7; a weak D match, TRBD2 (6 bases). Germline values: CDR1 SGHTA, CDR2 FQGNSA. V lost 4 bases and J lost 3, with 16 bases in between. This CDR3 spans 15 amino acids. The CDR3 sequence: CASSSTTLGGYEQYF. The CDR3 DNA reads TGTGCCAGCAGCTCGACGACGCTGGGGGGCTACGAGCAGTACTTC.

V usage is TRBV7-3 and J usage is TRBJ2-1; 7 bases line up with TRBD1. Germline values: CDR1 SGHTA, CDR2 FQGTGA. This CDR3 comprises 12 residues. J lost 7 bases, V lost 5 bases, and 2 bases had no gene match. The chain's CDR3 is CASSPTGNEQFF. The CDR3 DNA follows: TGTGCCAGCAGCCCGACAGGGAATGAGCAGTTCTTC. The full variable domain, rest sourced from reference TRBV7-3 and TRBJ2-1, is GAGVSQTPSNKVTEKGKYVELRCDPISGHTALYWYRQSLGQGPEFLIYFQGTGAADDSGLPNDRFFAVRPEGSVSTLKIQRTERGDSAVYLCASSPTGNEQFFGPGTRLTVL.

Worth noting for this clone: Additional DNA sequences in this sample encode the identical CDR3. The chain employs TRBV4-1 and TRBJ2-7; D not certain. Looked up from germline, CDR1 is MGHRA and CDR2 is YSYEKL. CDR3 size: 13 residues. Trimming pared 0 bases from V and 3 bases from J, leaving 6 bases between. The DNA of the CDR3 is TGCGCCAGCAGCCAAGATCCCCGCTACGAGCAGTACTTC. Amino acid sequence: CASSQDPRYEQYF.

This chain links TRBV5-1 with TRBJ2-1, with 12 bases lining up with TRBD2. With 4 bases clipped from V and 6 bases from J, the junction kept 11 bases outside the gene matches. CDR3 length: 17 amino acids. CDR1 and CDR2 (germline): SGHRS, YFSETQ. CDR3: CASSPRTSGVPGNEQFF. CDR3 in DNA: TGCGCCAGCAGCCCAAGGACTAGCGGGGTCCCGGGCAATGAGCAGTTCTTC.

This chain joins TRBV28 and TRBJ1-5; D not resolved. The V and J ends lost 3 bases and 4 bases respectively, with 7 bases between them. The CDR3 loop spans 13 amino acids. From germline, CDR1 is MDHEN and CDR2 SYDVKM. The CDR3 is CASSFRVNQPQHF. The CDR3, as DNA: TGTGCCAGCAGTTTTCGGGTGAATCAGCCCCAGCATTTT.

This chain uses TRBV2 with TRBJ1-1; 9 nucleotides agree with TRBD1. The V segment lost 4 bases and the J segment 5 bases; nucleotides outside the gene matches: 5. The length of the CDR3 is 14 residues. The germline V gene has CDR1 SNHLY and CDR2 FYNNEI. Here the CDR3 DNA reads TGTGCCAGCAGTGTCGGACAGGGGATGACTGAAGCTTTCTTT. Encoded protein: CASSVGQGMTEAFF.

A word on this clone: The junction departs from the called germline gene at one end, perhaps through a read error. The chain has TRBV7-7 and TRBJ2-2; 7 bases are a match to TRBD1. The germline gives CDR1 SSHAT, CDR2 FNYEAQ (reference sequence). CDR3 length: 14 amino acids. Written as DNA, the CDR3 is TGTGCTAGCAGCCTTCACACAGGGGTAGGGGAGCTGTTTTTT. Protein sequence: CASSLHTGVGELFF. Variable domain in full (rest from reference TRBV7-7 and TRBJ2-2): GAGVSQSPRYKVTKRGQDVTLRCDPISSHATLYWYQQALGQGPEFLTYFNYEAQPDKSGLPSDRFSAERPEGSISTLTIQRTEQRDSAMYRCASSLHTGVGELFFGEGSRLTVL.

This chain joins TRBV11-2 and TRBJ2-7, with TRBD1 matching over 7 bases. There are 14 residues in the CDR3. V lost 3 bases and J lost 3; bases outside the gene matches: 5. Germline lookup yields CDR1 SGHAT and CDR2 FQNNGV. The DNA for the CDR3 is TGTGCCAGCAGCTTCGCGACAGGGATCTACGAGCAGTACTTC. Translated, it gives CASSFATGIYEQYF. The full variable domain, rest sourced from reference TRBV11-2 and TRBJ2-7, is EAGVAQSPRYKIIEKRQSVAFWCNPISGHATLYWYQQILGQGPKLLIQFQNNGVVDDSQLPKDRFSAERLKGVDSTLKIQPAKLEDSAVYLCASSFATGIYEQYFGPGTRLTVT.

Concerning this clone: The germline gene is not matched at one end of the junction; a read error may be the cause. The chain employs TRBV5-1 and TRBJ2-1; 11 nucleotides line up with TRBD2. CDR1 and CDR2 from the germline V gene are SGHRS and YFSETQ. This CDR3 comprises 17 residues. CDR3 sequence: CASSPGTSGSLINEQFF. The CDR3 bases are TGTGCCAGCAGCCCCGGGACTAGCGGTTCCTTAATCAATGAGCAGTTCTTC.

The V and J genes are TRBV6-5 and TRBJ1-2, with TRBD1 as a possible D gene (6 bases). The V end was cut by 6 bases, the J end by 7 bases, with 18 bases between. The V gene's germline CDR1 is MNHEY and CDR2 SVGAGI. CDR3 length: 14 amino acids. Here the CDR3 DNA reads TGTGCCAGCAGCCTGACATGGGGGCAGGGTGGCTACACCTTC. It translates to CASSLTWGQGGYTF.

The rearrangement uses TRBV4-1 and TRBJ1-6; D perhaps matches TRBD1 (5 bases). The CDR3 loop spans 16 amino acids. Germline V gene data show CDR1 as MGHRA and CDR2 as YSYEKL. Trimming stripped 0 bases from V and 6 bases from J, with 12 bases between. CDR3 sequence: CASSQDWPGRNSPLHF. CDR3 DNA sequence: TGCGCCAGCAGCCAAGATTGGCCAGGGCGTAATTCACCCCTCCACTTT.

This rearrangement joins TRBV5-1 to TRBJ2-5, with a possible D match to TRBD2 (6 bases). The CDR3 sequence is 14 residues long. From germline, CDR1 is SGHRS and CDR2 YFSETQ. The germline V and J ends were trimmed by 0 bases and 2 bases, with 8 bases remaining between them. This CDR3 is CASSLAGTQETQYF. The CDR3 DNA sequence: TGCGCCAGCAGCTTGGCAGGGACTCAAGAGACCCAGTACTTC. Variable domain in full (rest from reference TRBV5-1 and TRBJ2-5): KAGVTQTPRYLIKTRGQQVTLSCSPISGHRSVSWYQQTPGQGLQFLFEYFSETQRNKGNFPGRFSGRQFSNSRSEMNVSTLELGDSALYLCASSLAGTQETQYFGPGTRLLVL.

The V call is TRBV9, the J call TRBJ2-7; 7 bases are shared with TRBD1. Germline CDR1 is SGDLS and CDR2 is YYNGEE. CDR3 length: 15 residues. Unmatched junction bases numbered 13, after V lost 7 bases and J lost 3 bases. The CDR3 here is CASAQGSLSYYEQYF. The CDR3 nucleotides are TGTGCCAGCGCACAGGGGTCCCTTTCTTACTACGAGCAGTACTTC. Variable domain in full (rest from reference TRBV9 and TRBJ2-7): DSGVTQTPKHLITATGQRVTLRCSPRSGDLSVYWYQQSLDQGLQFLIQYYNGEERAKGNILERFSAQQFPDLHSELNLSSLELGDSALYFCASAQGSLSYYEQYFGPGTRLTVT.